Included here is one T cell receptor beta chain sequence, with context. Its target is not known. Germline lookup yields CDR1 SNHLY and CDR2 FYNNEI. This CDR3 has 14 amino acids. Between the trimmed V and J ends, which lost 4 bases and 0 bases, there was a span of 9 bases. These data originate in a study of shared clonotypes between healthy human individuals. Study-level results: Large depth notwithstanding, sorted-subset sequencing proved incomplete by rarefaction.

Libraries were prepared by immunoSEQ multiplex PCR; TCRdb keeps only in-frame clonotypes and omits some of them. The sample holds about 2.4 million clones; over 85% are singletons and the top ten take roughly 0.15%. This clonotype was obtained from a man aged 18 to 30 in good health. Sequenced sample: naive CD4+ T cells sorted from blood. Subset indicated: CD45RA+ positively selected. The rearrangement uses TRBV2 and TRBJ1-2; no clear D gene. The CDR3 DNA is TGTGCCAGCAGTGTGTTCGGGACTAACTATGGCTACACCTTC. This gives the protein CASSVFGTNYGYTF.